A selection of T cell receptor beta chains follows, all from one sample in a study of blood T cell repertoires in COVID-19. Some clones are missing from TCRdb's copy, which holds only in-frame ones; the method was immunoSEQ multiplex PCR. The table has over 200,000 clones, approximately 80% seen once. What was sequenced was PBMCs or T cells enriched from blood (not recorded which). These receptors came from a man in his forties who had recovered from COVID-19. Each CDR3 is given with its conserved first and last residue. The D gene is left open where the match is weak. The listing skips clone size in some rows; elsewhere it reads once, few, many or a size class.

TRBV27,TRBJ1-1,.,.,TGTGCCAGCAGTTTAGTCGGGTTCATGAACACTGAAGCTTTCTTT,CASSLVGFMNTEAFF
TRBV5-1,TRBJ2-3,.,.,TGCGCCAGCAACCCGGGAGCTCGGGGCCCTAGCACAGATACGCAGTATTTT,CASNPGARGPSTDTQYF
TRBV5-1,TRBJ2-7,.,TRBD2,TGCGCCAGCAGCTTGGGACTAGCGGATATCTCCTACGAGCAGTACTTC,CASSLGLADISYEQYF
TRBV2,TRBJ2-7,.,.,TGTGCCAGCAGTGAAGCGCAGGAGTTAGGAGGATACGAGCAGTACTTC,CASSEAQELGGYEQYF
TRBV12-5,TRBJ2-7,.,.,TGTGCTAGTGGTTTGGATGGCGGTCCCTACGAGCAGTACTTC,CASGLDGGPYEQYF
TRBV19,TRBJ2-5,.,.,TGTGCCAGTAGTGCCTACTCCTCAGGGGGGCAAGAGACCCAGTACTTC,CASSAYSSGGQETQYF
TRBV12-3/TRBV12-4,TRBJ1-2,few,TRBD1,TGTGCCAGCAGTCAGGGGGCTGATGGCTACACCTTC,CASSQGADGYTF
TRBV7-9,TRBJ2-7,few,.,TGTGCCAGCAGTCCCGGGGCCTACGAGCAGTACTTC,CASSPGAYEQYF
TRBV28,TRBJ1-1,.,.,TGTGCCAGCAGTCTTATGAACACTGAAGCTTTCTTT,CASSLMNTEAFF
TRBV19,TRBJ2-1,.,TRBD2,TGTGCCAGTAGTATAGGCGGGAGGAGCTCCTACAATGAGCAGTTCTTC,CASSIGGRSSYNEQFF
TRBV18,TRBJ1-2,.,.,TGTGCCAGCTCACCGGATGGAGGATCATTCTATGGCTACACCTTC,CASSPDGGSFYGYTF
TRBV30,TRBJ1-1,.,.,TGTGCCTGGACGGACCCTGGGGAGGCGGAAGCTTTCTTT,CAWTDPGEAEAFF
TRBV30,TRBJ2-1,.,TRBD2,TGTGCCTGGAGTGAAGGAGCGGGAGTCTACAATGAGCAGTTCTTC,CAWSEGAGVYNEQFF
TRBV2,TRBJ2-5,.,TRBD1,TGTGCCAGCCCGGCAGGGGGCGAGGGGGAGACCCAGTACTTC,CASPAGGEGETQYF
TRBV30,TRBJ1-1,few,.,TGTGCCTGGCAGTACACTGAAGCTTTCTTT,CAWQYTEAFF
TRBV28,TRBJ1-2,few,.,TGTGCCAGCAGCCTAATCGGCAGGTTTGCCTATGGCTACACCTTC,CASSLIGRFAYGYTF
TRBV28,TRBJ1-5,.,.,TGTGCCAGCAGTATTCCTGGACAAAGGGAGCCCCAGCATTTT,CASSIPGQREPQHF